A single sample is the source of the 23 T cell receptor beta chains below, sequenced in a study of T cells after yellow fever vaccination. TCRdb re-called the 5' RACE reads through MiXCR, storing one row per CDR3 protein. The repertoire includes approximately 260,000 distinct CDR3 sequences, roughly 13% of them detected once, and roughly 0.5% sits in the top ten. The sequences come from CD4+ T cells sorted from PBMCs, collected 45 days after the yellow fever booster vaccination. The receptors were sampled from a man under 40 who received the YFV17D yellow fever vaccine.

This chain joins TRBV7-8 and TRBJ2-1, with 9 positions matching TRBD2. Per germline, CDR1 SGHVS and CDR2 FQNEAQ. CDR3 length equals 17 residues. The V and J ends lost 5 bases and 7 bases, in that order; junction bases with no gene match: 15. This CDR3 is CASSLPRSSGSSNEQFF. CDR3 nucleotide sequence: TGTGCCAGCAGCCTACCCCGGAGTAGCGGGAGTAGTAATGAGCAGTTCTTC.

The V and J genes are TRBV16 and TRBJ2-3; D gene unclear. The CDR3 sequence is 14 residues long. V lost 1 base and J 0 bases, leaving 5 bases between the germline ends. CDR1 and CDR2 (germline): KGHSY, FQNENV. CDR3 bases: TGTGCCAGCAGCCAATTCGCAAGCACAGATACGCAGTATTTT. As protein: CASSQFASTDTQYF.

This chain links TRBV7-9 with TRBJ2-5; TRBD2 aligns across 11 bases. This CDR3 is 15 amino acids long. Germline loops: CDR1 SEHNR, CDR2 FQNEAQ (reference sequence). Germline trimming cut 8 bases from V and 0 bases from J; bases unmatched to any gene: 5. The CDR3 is CASVAGLADQETQYF. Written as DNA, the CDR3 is TGTGCCAGCGTAGCGGGACTAGCGGACCAAGAGACCCAGTACTTC. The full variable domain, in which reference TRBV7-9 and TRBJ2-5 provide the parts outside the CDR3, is DTGVSQNPRHKITKRGQNVTFRCDPISEHNRLYWYRQTLGQGPEFLTYFQNEAQLEKSRLLSDRFSAERPKGSFSTLEIQRTEQGDSAMYLCASVAGLADQETQYFGPGTRLLVL.

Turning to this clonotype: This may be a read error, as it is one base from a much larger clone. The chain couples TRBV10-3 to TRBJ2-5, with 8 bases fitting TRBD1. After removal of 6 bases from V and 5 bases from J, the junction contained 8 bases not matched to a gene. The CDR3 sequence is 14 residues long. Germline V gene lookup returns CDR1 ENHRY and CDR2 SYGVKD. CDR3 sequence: CAIRGETGDETQYF. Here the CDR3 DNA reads TGTGCCATCAGGGGAGAGACAGGGGACGAGACCCAGTACTTC.

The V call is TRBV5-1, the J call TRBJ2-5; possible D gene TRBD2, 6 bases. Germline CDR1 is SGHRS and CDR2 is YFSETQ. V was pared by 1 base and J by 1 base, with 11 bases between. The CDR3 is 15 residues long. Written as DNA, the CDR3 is TGCGCCAGCAGCTTGACGACTAGTTCCCAAGAGACCCAGTACTTC. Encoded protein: CASSLTTSSQETQYF.

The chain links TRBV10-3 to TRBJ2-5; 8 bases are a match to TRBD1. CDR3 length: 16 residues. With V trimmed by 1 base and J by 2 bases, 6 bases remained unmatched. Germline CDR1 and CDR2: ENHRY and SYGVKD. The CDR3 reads CAISEFSGTGQETQYF. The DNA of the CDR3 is TGTGCCATCAGTGAGTTCTCCGGGACAGGACAAGAGACCCAGTACTTC.

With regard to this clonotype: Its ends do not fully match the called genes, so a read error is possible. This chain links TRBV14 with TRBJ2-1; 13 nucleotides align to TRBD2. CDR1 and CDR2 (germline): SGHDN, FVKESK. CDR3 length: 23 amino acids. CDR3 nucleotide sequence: TGTGCCAGCAGCCATACAAGATACAAAAGTCGACTAGCGGGAGGCCTCGACTACATTGAGCAGTTCTTC. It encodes CASSHTRYKSRLAGGLDYIEQFF.

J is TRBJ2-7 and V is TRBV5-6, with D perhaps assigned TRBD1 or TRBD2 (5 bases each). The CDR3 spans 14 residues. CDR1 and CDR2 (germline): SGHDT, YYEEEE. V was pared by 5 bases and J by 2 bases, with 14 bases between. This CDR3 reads CASSSLGTTYEQYF. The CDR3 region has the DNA TGTGCCAGCAGTTCCCTCGGGACCACCTACGAGCAGTACTTC. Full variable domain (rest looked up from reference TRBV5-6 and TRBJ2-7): DAGVTQSPTHLIKTRGQQVTLRCSPKSGHDTVSWYQQALGQGPQFIFQYYEEEERQRGNFPDRFSGHQFPNYSSELNVNALLLGDSALYLCASSSLGTTYEQYFGPGTRLTVT.

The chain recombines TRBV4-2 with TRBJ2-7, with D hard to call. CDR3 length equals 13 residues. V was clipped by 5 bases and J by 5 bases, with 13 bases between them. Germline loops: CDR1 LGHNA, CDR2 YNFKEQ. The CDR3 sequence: CASSSLFFDEQYF. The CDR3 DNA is TGTGCCAGCAGCTCTCTCTTTTTTGACGAGCAGTACTTC.

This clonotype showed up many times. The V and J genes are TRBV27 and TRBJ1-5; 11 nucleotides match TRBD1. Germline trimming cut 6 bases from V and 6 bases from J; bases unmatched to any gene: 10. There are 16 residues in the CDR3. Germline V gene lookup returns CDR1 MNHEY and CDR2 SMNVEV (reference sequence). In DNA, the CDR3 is TGTGCCAGCAGGCCCAGGGGACAGGGGGGTGCTCAGCCCCAGCATTTT. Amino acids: CASRPRGQGGAQPQHF.

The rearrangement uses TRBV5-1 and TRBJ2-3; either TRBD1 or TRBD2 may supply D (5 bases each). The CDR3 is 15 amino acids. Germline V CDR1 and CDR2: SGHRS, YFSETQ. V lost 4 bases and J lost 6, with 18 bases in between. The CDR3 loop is CASSRVDPREDTQYF. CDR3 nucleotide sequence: TGCGCCAGCAGCCGGGTGGACCCCAGGGAGGATACGCAGTATTTT.

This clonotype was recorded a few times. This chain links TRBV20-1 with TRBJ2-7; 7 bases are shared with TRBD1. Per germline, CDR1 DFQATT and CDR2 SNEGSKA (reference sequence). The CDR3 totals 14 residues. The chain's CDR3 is CAFQPRDRNYEQYF. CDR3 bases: TGCGCCTTCCAGCCCCGGGACAGAAACTACGAGCAGTACTTC.

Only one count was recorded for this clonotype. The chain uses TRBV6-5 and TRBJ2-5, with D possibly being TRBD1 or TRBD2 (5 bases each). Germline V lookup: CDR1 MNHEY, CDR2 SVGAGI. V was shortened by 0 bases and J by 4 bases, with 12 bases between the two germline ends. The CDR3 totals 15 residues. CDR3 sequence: CASSYSPGQGETQYF. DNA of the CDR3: TGTGCCAGCAGTTACTCACCGGGGCAGGGAGAGACCCAGTACTTC.

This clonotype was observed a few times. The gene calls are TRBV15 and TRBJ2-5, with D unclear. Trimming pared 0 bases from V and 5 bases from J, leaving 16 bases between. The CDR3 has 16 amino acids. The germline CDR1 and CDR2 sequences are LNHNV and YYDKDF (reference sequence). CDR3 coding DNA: TGTGCCACCAGCAGAGATGGTTCAGGCCTCGGGGAGACCCAGTACTTC. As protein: CATSRDGSGLGETQYF.

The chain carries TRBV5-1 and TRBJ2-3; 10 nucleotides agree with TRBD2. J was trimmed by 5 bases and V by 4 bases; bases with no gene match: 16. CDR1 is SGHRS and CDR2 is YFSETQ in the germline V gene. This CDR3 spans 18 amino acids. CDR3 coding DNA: TGCGCCAGCAGCCCGAGGACTAGCGGCCTGTGGGAGCGAGATACGCAGTATTTT. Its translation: CASSPRTSGLWERDTQYF.

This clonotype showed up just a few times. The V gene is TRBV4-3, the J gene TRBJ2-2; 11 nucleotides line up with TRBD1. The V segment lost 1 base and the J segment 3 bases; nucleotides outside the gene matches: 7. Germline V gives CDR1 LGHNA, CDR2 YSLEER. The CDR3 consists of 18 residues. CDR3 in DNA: TGCGCCAGCAGCCAAGGAAAGCGGGACAGGGGGTACACCGGGGAGCTGTTTTTT. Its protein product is CASSQGKRDRGYTGELFF.

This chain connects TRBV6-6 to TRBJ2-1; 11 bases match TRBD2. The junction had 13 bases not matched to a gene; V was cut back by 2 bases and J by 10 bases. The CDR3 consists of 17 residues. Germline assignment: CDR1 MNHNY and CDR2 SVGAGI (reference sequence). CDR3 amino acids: CASSYPLTSGKRGEQFF. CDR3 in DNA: TGTGCCAGCAGTTACCCCCTGACTAGCGGGAAACGAGGGGAGCAGTTCTTC.

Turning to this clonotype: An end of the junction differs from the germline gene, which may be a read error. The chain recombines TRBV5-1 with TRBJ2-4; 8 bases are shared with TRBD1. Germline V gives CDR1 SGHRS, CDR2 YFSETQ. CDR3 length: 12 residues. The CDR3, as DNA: TGCGCCAGCAGCGGCCGGGACAGGCGTTGGAACTTC. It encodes CASSGRDRRWNF.

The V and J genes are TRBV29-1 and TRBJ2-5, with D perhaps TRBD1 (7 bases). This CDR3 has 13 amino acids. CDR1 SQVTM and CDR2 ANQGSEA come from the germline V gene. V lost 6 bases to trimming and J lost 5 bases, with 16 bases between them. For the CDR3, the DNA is TGCAGCGTGGCGGGACAGAGGGGCGAGACCCAGTACTTC. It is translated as CSVAGQRGETQYF.

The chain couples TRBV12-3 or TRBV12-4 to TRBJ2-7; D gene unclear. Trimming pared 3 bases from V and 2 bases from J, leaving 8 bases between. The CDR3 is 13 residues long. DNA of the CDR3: TGTGCCAGCAGTTTGGCGGAACCCTACGAGCAGTACTTC. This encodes CASSLAEPYEQYF.

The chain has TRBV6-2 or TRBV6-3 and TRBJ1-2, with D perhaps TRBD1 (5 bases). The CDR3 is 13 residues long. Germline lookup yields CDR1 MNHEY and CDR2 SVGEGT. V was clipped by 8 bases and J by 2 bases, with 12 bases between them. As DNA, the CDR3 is TGTGCCAGCGTAGGGGTCCTGAACTATGGCTACACCTTC. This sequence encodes CASVGVLNYGYTF.

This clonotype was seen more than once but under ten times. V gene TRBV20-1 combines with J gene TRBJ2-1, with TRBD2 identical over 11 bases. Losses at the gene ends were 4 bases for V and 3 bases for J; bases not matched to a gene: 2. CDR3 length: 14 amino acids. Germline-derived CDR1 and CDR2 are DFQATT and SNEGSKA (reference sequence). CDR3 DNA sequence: TGCAGTGCTACCCTAGCGGGGGGCTACAATGAGCAGTTCTTC. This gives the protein CSATLAGGYNEQFF.

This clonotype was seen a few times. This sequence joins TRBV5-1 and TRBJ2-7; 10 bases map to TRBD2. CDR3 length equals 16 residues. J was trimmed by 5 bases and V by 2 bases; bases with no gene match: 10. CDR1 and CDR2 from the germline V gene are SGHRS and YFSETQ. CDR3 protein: CASSLTSGTLLHEQYF. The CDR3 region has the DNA TGCGCCAGCAGCTTAACTAGCGGGACTCTGCTCCACGAGCAGTACTTC.